This T cell receptor beta chain was profiled in a study of blood T cell repertoires in COVID-19 (dated by TCRdb to the early 2020s). Study-level background: Samples covering the acute and convalescent phases of COVID-19 were provided by collaborators in the United States, Italy and Spain. The material from the prospective study consisted of cDNA or gDNA derived from T cells, B-cell-depleted T cells, or PBMCs. The dataset comprised deeply sampled blood TCRbeta repertoires from subjects exposed to, actively infected with, or recovered from COVID-19. A freely available public database, intended as a resource for researchers studying the immune response to SARS-CoV-2, is where the repertoires were released. The samples were drawn from two sources: the first 160 participants of the ongoing ImmuneRACE study, and approximately 1,300 subjects contributed by 6 global collaborators. A de-identified subject ID, COVID-19 status, age in years and sex were almost always included in the sample metadata. HLA class I and class II types, where available, came from metadata supplied by the sample provider rather than from assay-based typing. Points the paper makes about the study in general: Clinical and demographic metadata were provided uncurated, with the amount varying by source and participant.

Trimming removed 4 bases from V and 1 base from J, leaving 8 bases between the germline ends. The CDR3 sequence holds 13 residues, the cysteine and phenylalanine included. The read is trimmed to its CDR3 DNA, 39 bases read in frame from base 1. Looking up the germline V gene (reference sequence) yields CDR1 SGHNT and CDR2 YYREEE. Collaborating institutions collected whole blood in K2EDTA tubes following their own protocols. For TCRbeta analysis, collaborators shipped samples as frozen whole blood, isolated PBMCs, or DNA extracted from either of those sample types. TCRbeta CDR3 regions were amplified from genomic DNA by means of the immunoSEQ Assay, a bias-controlled multiplex PCR. From the authors' description of their analysis: Within the assay, amplification of reference gene primers was used to estimate how many nucleated cells each sample contained. To quantify the absolute abundance of each unique TCRbeta CDR3 rearrangement, sequence reads were collapsed and filtered. For each sample, productive Simpson clonality was calculated as the square root of Simpson's diversity index over productive rearrangements. TCRdb provides this immuneACCESS table in a form limited to in-frame rearrangements. Some clones are lacking; in checked studies, under half of them reflect an unresolved V gene, and why the rest are absent is not known. From that table come the V and J calls and clone size; the DNA was used to work out D and trimming. This sample is represented by 150,000 to 200,000 clones; approximately 83% of them were singletons. The ten largest clones capture around 8.3% of the sample.

Points on this clone: Its cognate antigen has yet to be identified. No per-base quality is available; no much larger clone lies one base away.

Sequencing input: peripheral blood. The clonotype was recovered from a man between 60 and 75 years old with acute or convalescent COVID-19. The chain uses TRBV5-4 and TRBJ1-1; the D gene assignment is ambiguous. For the CDR3, the sequence is CASSVDGNTEAFF. Here is the DNA: TGTGCCAGCAGCGTGGACGGGAACACTGAAGCTTTCTTT. Reference TRBV5-4 and TRBJ1-1 genes cover what lies past the CDR3, so the full variable domain is ETGVTQSPTHLIKTRGQQVTLRCSSQSGHNTVSWYQQALGQGPQFIFQYYREEENGRGNFPPRFSGLQFPNYSSELNVNALELDDSALYLCASSVDGNTEAFFGQGTRLTVV.